This T cell receptor beta chain was sequenced for a study of monozygotic twins with inflammatory bowel disease. TCRdb re-called the 5' RACE reads and shows each CDR3 protein once, DNA omitted. This sample's table has about 160,000 distinct CDR3 sequences. In germline, CDR1 is DFQATT, CDR2 SNEGSKA (reference sequence). The CDR3 runs 15 residues. Someone took an approximately 2.4 ml blood sample from each of the donors. Overall study results and limits: IBD patients carried less diverse TCRbeta repertoires (inverse Simpson) than healthy co-twins. None of the different T cell subtypes could be distinguished from one another.

This clonotype registers medium-sized by frequency. What it recognizes is unknown. This TCR was sampled from a human donor with ulcerative colitis or Crohn's disease, or a healthy co-twin of an affected twin (not recorded which). The sample consisted of blood. The chain links TRBV20-1 to TRBJ2-7. The CDR3 loop is CSATTTGGSSYEQYF.